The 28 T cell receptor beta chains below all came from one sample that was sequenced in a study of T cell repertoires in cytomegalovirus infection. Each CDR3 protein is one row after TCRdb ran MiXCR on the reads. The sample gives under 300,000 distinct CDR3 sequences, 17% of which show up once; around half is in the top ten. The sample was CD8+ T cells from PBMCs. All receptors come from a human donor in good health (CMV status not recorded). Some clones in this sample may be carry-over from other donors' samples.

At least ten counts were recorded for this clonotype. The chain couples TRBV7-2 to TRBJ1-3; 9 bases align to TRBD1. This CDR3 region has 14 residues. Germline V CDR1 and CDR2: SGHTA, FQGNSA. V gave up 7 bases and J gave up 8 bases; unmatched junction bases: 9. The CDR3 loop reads CASNGTGSPDTIYF. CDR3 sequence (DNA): TGTGCCAGCAACGGGACAGGGTCTCCGGACACCATATATTTT.

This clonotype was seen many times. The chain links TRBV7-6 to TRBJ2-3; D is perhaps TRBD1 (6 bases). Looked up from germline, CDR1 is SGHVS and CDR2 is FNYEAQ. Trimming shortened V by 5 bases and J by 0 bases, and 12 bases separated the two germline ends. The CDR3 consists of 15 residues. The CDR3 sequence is CASSPGQLSTDTQYF. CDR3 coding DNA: TGTGCCAGCAGCCCTGGACAGCTTAGCACAGATACGCAGTATTTT.

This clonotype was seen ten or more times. The CDR3 nucleotides are TGTGCCAGCAGCTTAAGGACAGGACCCAACACTGAAGCTTTCTTT. This sequence encodes CASSLRTGPNTEAFF. The chain links TRBV7-2 to TRBJ1-1; the match to TRBD1 covers 7 bases. V dropped 2 bases and J dropped 2; count of bases not matched to a gene: 5. Germline-derived CDR1 and CDR2 are SGHTA and FQGNSA. The length of the CDR3 is 15 residues.

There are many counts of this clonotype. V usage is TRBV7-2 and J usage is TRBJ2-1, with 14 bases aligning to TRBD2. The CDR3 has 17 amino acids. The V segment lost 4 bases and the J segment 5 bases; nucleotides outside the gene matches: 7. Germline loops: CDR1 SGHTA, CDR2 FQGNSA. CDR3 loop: CASSSARTSGGNNEQFF. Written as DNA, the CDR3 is TGTGCCAGCAGCTCCGCCAGGACTAGCGGGGGGAACAATGAGCAGTTCTTC.

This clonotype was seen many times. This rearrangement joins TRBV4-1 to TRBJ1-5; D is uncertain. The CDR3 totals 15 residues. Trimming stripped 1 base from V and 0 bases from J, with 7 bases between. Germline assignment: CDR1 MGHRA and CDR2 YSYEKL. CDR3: CASSQATDSNQPQHF. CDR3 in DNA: TGCGCCAGCAGCCAAGCTACAGATAGCAATCAGCCCCAGCATTTT.

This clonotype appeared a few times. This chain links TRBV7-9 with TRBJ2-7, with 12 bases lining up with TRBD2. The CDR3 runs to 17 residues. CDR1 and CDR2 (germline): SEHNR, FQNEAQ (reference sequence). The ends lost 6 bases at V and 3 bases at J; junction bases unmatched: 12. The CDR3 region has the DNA TGTGCCAGCAGGGATACTAGCGGGGGGCGTCGGCTCTACGAGCAGTACTTC. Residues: CASRDTSGGRRLYEQYF.

This CDR3 reads CASSSGYRGVDTEAFF. The CDR3 DNA reads as TGTGCCAGCAGCTCGGGATACAGAGGGGTAGACACTGAAGCTTTCTTT. The V and J genes are TRBV5-6 and TRBJ1-1; D is possibly TRBD1 (5 bases). The V gene's germline CDR1 is SGHDT and CDR2 YYEEEE. The CDR3 totals 16 residues. V lost 3 bases and J lost 3, with 18 bases in between.

The CDR3 bases are TGTGCCAGCAGCGACCGCCCAGGACTAGCGAACGAGCAGTACTTC. Translated, it gives CASSDRPGLANEQYF. This rearrangement joins TRBV7-2 to TRBJ2-7; 9 bases align to TRBD2. Looked up from germline, CDR1 is SGHTA and CDR2 is FQGNSA. J lost 5 bases, V lost 5 bases, and 10 bases had no gene match. The CDR3 consists of 15 residues.

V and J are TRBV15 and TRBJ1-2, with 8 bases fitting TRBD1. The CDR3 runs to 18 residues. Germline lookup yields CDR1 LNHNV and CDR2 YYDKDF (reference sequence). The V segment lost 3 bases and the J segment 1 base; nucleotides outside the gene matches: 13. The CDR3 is CATSRDTLRTGNNYGYTF. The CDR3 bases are TGTGCCACCAGCAGGGACACCCTCCGGACAGGGAATAACTATGGCTACACCTTC. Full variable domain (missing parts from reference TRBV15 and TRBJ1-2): DAMVIQNPRYQVTQFGKPVTLSCSQTLNHNVMYWYQQKSSQAPKLLFHYYDKDFNNEADTPDNFQSRRPNTSFCFLDIRSPGLGDTAMYLCATSRDTLRTGNNYGYTFGSGTRLTVV.

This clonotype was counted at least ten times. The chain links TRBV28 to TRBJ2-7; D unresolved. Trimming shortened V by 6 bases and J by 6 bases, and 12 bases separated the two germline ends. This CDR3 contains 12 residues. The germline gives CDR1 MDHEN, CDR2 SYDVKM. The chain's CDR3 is CASSFSGGEQYF. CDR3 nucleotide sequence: TGTGCCAGCAGCTTTTCCGGCGGCGAGCAGTACTTC. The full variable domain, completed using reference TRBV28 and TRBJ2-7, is DVKVTQSSRYLVKRTGEKVFLECVQDMDHENMFWYRQDPGLGLRLIYFSYDVKMKEKGDIPEGYSVSREKKERFSLILESASTNQTSMYLCASSFSGGEQYFGPGTRLTVT.

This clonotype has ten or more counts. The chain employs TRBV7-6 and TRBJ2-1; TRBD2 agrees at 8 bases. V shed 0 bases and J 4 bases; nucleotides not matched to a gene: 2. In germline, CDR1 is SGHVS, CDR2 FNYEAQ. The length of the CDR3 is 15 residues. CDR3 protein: CASSLASGKYNEQFF. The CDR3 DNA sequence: TGTGCCAGCAGCTTAGCTAGCGGGAAATACAATGAGCAGTTCTTC.

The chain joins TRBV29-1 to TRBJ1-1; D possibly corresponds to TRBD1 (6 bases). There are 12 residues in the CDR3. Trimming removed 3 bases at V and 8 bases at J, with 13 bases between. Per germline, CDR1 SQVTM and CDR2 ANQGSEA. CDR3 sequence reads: CSVDGSRGEAFF. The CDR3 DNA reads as TGCAGCGTTGATGGATCTAGGGGGGAAGCTTTCTTT.

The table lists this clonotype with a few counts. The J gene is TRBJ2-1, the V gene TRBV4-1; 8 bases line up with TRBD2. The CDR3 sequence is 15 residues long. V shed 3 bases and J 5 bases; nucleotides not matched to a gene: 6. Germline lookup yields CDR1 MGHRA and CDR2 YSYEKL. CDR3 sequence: CASSHSSGPNNEQFF. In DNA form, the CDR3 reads TGCGCCAGCAGCCACTCTAGCGGGCCCAACAATGAGCAGTTCTTC.

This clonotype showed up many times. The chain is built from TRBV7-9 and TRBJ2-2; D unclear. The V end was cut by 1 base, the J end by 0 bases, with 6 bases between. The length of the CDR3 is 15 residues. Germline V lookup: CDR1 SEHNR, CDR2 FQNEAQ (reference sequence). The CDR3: CASSLESANTGELFF. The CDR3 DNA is TGTGCCAGCAGCTTAGAATCGGCGAACACCGGGGAGCTGTTTTTT.

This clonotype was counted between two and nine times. The chain's CDR3 is CASSETFGTGDMNTEAFF. The CDR3 DNA is TGTGCCAGCAGTGAAACCTTCGGGACAGGGGACATGAACACTGAAGCTTTCTTT. The chain employs TRBV12-3 or TRBV12-4 and TRBJ1-1, with TRBD1 identical over 10 bases. V was pared by 5 bases and J by 0 bases, with 12 bases of the junction left unmatched. CDR3 size: 18 residues.

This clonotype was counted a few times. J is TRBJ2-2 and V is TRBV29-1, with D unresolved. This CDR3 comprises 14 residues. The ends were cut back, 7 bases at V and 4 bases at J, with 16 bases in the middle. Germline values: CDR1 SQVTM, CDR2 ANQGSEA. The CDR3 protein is CSALKVGSTGELFF. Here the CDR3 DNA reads TGCAGCGCCTTAAAGGTGGGATCCACCGGGGAGCTGTTTTTT.

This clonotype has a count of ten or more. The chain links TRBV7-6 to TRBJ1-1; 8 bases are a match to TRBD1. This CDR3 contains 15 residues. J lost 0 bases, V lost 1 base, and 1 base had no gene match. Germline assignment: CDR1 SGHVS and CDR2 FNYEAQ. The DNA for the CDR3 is TGTGCCAGCAGCTTAGAGGGACAGGTGAACACTGAAGCTTTCTTT. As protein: CASSLEGQVNTEAFF.

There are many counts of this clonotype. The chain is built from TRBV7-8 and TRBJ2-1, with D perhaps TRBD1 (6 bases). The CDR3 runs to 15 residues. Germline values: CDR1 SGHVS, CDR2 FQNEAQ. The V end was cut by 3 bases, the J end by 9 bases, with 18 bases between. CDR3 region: CASSFLGGTGREQFF. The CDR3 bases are TGTGCCAGCAGCTTCCTAGGTGGTACAGGGCGTGAGCAGTTCTTC.

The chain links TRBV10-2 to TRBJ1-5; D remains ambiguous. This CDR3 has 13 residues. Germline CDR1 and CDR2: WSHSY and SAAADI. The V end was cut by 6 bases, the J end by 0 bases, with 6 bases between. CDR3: CASSENSNQPQHF. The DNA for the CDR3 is TGCGCCAGCAGCGAAAATAGCAATCAGCCCCAGCATTTT.

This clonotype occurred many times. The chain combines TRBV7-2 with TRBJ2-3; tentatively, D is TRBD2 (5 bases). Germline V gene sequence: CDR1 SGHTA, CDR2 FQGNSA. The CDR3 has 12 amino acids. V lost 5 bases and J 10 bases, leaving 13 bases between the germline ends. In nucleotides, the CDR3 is TGTGCCAGCAGCAGAGACTACCTTGCGCAGTATTTT. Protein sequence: CASSRDYLAQYF.

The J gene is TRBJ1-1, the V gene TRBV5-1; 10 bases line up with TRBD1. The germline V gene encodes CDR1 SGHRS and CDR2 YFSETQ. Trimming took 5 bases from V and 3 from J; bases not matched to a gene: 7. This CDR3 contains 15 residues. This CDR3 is CASSYGQGVDTEAFF. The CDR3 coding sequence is TGCGCCAGCAGTTACGGACAGGGGGTGGACACTGAAGCTTTCTTT.

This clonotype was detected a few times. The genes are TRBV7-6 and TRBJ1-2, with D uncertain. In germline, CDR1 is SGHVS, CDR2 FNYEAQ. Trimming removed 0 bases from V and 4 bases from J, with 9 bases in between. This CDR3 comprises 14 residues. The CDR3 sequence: CASSLAGSLYGYTF. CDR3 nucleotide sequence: TGTGCCAGCAGCTTAGCAGGGAGCCTCTATGGCTACACCTTC.

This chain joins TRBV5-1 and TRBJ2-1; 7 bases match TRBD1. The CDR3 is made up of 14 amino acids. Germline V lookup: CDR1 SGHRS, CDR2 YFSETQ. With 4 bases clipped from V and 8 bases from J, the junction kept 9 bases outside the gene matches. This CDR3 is CASSARQGLDEQFF. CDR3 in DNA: TGCGCCAGCAGCGCCCGACAGGGTTTAGATGAGCAGTTCTTC.

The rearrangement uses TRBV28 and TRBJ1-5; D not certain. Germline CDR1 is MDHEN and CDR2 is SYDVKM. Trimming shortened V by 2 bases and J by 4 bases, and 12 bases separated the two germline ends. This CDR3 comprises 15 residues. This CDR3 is CASSLGRHRNQPQHF. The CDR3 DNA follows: TGTGCCAGCAGTTTAGGAAGACATAGAAATCAGCCCCAGCATTTT.

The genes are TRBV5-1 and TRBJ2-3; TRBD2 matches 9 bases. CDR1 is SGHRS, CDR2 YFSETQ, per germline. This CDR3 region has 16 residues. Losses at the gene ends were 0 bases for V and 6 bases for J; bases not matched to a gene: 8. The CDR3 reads CASSLEASGGLDTQYF. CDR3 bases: TGCGCCAGCAGCTTGGAGGCCAGCGGGGGGTTGGATACGCAGTATTTT.

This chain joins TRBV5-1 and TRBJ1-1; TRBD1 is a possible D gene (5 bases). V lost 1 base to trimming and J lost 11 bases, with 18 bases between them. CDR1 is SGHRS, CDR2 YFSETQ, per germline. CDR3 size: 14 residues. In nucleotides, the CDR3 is TGCGCCAGCAGCTTGTCCGGGAAGCAGGGTGACGCTTTCTTT. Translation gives CASSLSGKQGDAFF.

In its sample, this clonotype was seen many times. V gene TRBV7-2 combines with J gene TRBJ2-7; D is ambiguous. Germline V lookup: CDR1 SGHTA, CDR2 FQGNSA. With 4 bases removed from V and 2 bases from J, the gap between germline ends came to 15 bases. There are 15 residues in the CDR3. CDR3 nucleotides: TGTGCCAGCAGCTCGGACGGGTCTGGGGCCTACGAGCAGTACTTC. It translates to CASSSDGSGAYEQYF.

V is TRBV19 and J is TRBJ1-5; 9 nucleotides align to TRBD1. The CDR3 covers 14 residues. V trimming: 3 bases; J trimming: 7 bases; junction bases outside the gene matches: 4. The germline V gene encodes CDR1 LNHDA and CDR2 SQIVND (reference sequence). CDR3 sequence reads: CASSMTGGFQPQHF. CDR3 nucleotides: TGTGCCAGTAGTATGACAGGGGGTTTCCAGCCCCAGCATTTT.